Below are 3 T cell receptor beta chains sequenced from a single sample in a study of PD-L1 blockade in urothelial cancer. Time point defined: pretreatment peripheral blood. Some clones are missing from TCRdb's copy, which holds only in-frame ones; the method was immunoSEQ multiplex PCR. Of around 70,000 clones listed, 75% to 90% were seen once; the top ten hold approximately 4.5%. The specimen comprised PBMCs, sampled around atezolizumab (anti-PD-L1) treatment. The receptors come from a man aged 70 or older with urothelial cancer.

The chain uses TRBV6-1 and TRBJ2-3, with 9 bases lining up with TRBD2. The V segment lost 4 bases and the J segment 5 bases; nucleotides outside the gene matches: 4. The CDR3 has 14 amino acids. CDR1 is MNHNS and CDR2 is SASEGT in the germline V gene. In nucleotides, the CDR3 is TGTGCCAGCAGTGTGAGGACTAGCGAAGATACGCAGTATTTT. Translating gives CASSVRTSEDTQYF.

The CDR3 nucleotides are TGTGCCAGCAGTCACACCGGGACAGGGGACTACGAGCAGTACTTC. This encodes CASSHTGTGDYEQYF. The chain combines TRBV28 with TRBJ2-7; 10 nucleotides align to TRBD1. V lost 5 bases to trimming and J lost 3 bases; unmatched junction nucleotides: 7. Looked up from germline, CDR1 is MDHEN and CDR2 is SYDVKM. The CDR3 spans 15 residues.

V is TRBV2 and J is TRBJ1-2; 7 nucleotides agree with TRBD1. The CDR3 is 14 amino acids. Unmatched junction bases numbered 6, after V lost 4 bases and J lost 4 bases. Germline CDR1 reads SNHLY; CDR2 reads FYNNEI. The CDR3 DNA reads TGTGCCAGCAGTGGACAGGGCCAAGTCTATGGCTACACCTTC. Protein sequence: CASSGQGQVYGYTF.